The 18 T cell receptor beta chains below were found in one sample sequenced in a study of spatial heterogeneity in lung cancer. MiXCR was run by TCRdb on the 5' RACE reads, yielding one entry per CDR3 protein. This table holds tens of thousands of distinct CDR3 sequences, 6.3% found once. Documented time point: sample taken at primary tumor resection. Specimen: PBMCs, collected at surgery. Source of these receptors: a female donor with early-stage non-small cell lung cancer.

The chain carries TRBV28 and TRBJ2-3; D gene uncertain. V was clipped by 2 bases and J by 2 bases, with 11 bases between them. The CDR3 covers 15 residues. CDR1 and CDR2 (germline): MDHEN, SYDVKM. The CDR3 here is CASSLPGSPTDTQYF. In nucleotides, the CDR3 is TGTGCCAGCAGTTTACCGGGCAGCCCCACAGATACGCAGTATTTT.

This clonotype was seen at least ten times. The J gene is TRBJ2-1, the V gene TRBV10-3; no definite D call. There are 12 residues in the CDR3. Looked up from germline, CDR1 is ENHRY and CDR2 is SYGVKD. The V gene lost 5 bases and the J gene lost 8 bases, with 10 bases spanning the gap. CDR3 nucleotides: TGTGCCATCAGTCCGGAACCAGATGAGCAGTTCTTC. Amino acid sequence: CAISPEPDEQFF.

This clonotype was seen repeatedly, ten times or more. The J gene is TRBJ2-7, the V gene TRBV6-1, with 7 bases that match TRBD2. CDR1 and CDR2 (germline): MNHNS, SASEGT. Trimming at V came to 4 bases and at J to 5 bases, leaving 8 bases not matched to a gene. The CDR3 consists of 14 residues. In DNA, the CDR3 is TGTGCCAGCAGTGGAAATGTGGGAGGGGACGAGCAGTACTTC. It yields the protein CASSGNVGGDEQYF.

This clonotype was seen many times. The DNA for the CDR3 is TGCAGTGCCTTAACAGGGTTCTTGGAGGAGACCCAGTACTTC. This sequence encodes CSALTGFLEETQYF. This sequence joins TRBV20-1 and TRBJ2-5; tentative D call: TRBD1 (6 bases). V dropped 6 bases and J dropped 5 bases, with 19 bases sitting between them. The CDR3 runs to 14 residues. The germline V gene encodes CDR1 DFQATT and CDR2 SNEGSKA (reference sequence).

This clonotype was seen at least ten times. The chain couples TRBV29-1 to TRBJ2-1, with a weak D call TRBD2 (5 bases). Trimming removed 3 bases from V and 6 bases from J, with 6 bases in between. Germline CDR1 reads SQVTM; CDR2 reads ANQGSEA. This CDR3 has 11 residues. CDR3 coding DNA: TGCAGCGTTGACGGGGTCAATGAGCAGTTCTTC. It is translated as CSVDGVNEQFF.

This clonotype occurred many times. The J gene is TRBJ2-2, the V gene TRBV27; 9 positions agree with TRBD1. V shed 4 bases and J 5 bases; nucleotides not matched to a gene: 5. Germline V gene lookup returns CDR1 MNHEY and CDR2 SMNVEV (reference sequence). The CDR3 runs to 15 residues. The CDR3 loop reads CASSYHRGLTGELFF. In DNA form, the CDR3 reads TGTGCCAGCAGTTACCACAGGGGGCTAACCGGGGAGCTGTTTTTT.

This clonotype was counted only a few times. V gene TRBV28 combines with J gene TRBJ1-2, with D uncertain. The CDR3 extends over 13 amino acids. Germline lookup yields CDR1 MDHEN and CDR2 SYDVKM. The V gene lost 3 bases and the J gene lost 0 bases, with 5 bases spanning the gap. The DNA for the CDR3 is TGTGCCAGCAGTTTCCCCGCTAACTATGGCTACACCTTC. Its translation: CASSFPANYGYTF.

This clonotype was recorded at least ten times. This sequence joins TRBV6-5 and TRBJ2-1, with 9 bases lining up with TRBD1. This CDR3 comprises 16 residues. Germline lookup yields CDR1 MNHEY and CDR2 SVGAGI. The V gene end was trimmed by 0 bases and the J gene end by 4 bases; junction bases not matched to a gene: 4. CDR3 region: CASSYSNRGPYNEQFF. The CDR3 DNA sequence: TGTGCCAGCAGTTACTCGAACAGGGGGCCTTACAATGAGCAGTTCTTC.

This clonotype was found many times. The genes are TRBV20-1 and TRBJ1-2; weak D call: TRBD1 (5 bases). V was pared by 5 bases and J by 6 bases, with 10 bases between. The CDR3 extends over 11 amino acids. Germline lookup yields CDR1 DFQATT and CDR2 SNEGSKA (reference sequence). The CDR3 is CSAFLGDGYTF. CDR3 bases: TGCAGTGCTTTCCTAGGGGATGGCTACACCTTC.

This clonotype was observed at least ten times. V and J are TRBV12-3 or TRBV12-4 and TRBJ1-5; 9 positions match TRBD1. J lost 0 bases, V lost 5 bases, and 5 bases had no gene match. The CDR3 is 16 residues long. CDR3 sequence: CASSLGQGVSNQPQHF. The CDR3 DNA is TGTGCCAGCAGTCTGGGACAGGGAGTTAGCAATCAGCCCCAGCATTTT.

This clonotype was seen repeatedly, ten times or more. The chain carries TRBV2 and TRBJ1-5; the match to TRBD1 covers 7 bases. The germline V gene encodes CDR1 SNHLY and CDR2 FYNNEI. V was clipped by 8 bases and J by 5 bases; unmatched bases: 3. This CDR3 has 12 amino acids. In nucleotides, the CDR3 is TGTGCCAGCCGACAGGGCGATCAGCCCCAGCATTTT. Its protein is CASRQGDQPQHF.

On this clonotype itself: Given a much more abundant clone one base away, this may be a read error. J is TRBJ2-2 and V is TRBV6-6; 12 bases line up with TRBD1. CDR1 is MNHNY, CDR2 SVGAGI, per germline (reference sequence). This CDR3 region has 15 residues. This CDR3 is CASKGGQGATGVLFF. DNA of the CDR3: TGTGCCAGCAAGGGGGGACAGGGGGCCACCGGGGTGCTGTTTTTT.

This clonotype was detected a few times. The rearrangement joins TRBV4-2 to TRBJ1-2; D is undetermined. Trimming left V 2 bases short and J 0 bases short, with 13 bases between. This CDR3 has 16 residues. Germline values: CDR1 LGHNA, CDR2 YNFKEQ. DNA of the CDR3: TGTGCCAGCAGCCAAACGGGCGGAGGACCTAACTATGGCTACACCTTC. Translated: CASSQTGGGPNYGYTF.

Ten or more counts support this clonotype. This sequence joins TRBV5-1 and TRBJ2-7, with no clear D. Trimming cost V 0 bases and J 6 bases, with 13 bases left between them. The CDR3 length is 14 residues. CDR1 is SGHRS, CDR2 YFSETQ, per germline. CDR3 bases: TGCGCCAGCAGCTTGGCCGGGTTGAGCCGCGAGCAGTACGTC. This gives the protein CASSLAGLSREQYV.

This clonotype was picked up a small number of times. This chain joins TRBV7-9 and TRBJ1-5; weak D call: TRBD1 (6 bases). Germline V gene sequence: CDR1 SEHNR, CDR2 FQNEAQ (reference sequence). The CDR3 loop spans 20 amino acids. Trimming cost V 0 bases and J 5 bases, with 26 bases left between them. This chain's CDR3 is CASSLASSRGPEWEDQPQHF. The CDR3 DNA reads TGTGCCAGCAGCTTAGCCTCCTCCCGGGGGCCTGAATGGGAGGATCAGCCCCAGCATTTT.

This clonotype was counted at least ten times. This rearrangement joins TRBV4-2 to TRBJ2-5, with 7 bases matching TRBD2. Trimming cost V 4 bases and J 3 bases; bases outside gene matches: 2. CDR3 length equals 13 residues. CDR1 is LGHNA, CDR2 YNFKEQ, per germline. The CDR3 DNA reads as TGTGCCAGCAGCCCAGGACTAGAAGAGACCCAGTACTTC. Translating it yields CASSPGLEETQYF.

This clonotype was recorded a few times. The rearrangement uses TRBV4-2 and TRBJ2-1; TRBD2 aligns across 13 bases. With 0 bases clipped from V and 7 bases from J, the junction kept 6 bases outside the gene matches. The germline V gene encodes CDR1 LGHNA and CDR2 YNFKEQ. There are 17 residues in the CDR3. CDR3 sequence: CASSQETSGGAGNEQFF. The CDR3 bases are TGTGCCAGCAGCCAAGAAACTAGCGGGGGGGCTGGTAATGAGCAGTTCTTC.

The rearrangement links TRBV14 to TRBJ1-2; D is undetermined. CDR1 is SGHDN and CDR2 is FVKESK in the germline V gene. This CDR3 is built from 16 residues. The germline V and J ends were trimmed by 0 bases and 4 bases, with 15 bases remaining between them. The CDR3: CASSQDLSSYGYGYTF. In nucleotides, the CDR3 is TGTGCCAGCAGCCAAGATCTTAGCAGTTACGGCTATGGCTACACCTTC.